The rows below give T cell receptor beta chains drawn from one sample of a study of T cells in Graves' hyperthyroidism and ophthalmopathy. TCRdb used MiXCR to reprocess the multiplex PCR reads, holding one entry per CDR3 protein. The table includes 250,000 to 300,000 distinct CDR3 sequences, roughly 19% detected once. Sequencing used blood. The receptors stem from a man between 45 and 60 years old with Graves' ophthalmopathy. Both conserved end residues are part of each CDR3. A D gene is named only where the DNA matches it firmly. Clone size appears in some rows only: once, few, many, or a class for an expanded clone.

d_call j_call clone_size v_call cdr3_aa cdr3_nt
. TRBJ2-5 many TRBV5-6 CASSWALGQGETQYF TGTGCCAGCAGCTGGGCTCTAGGGCAGGGAGAGACCCAGTACTTC
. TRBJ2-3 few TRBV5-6 CASSLISFGPTNEDTQYF TGTGCCAGCAGCTTAATTTCCTTCGGACCGACCAACGAAGATACGCAGTATTTT
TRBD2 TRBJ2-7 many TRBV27 CASSLRASGRLYEQYF TGTGCCAGCAGTTTGCGGGCTAGCGGGAGACTCTACGAGCAGTACTTC
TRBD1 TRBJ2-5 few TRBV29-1 CSVAGQQQETQYF TGCAGCGTTGCGGGACAGCAACAAGAGACCCAGTACTTC
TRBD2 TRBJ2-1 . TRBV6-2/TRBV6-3 CASSSPSGSAFGNEQFF TGTGCCAGCAGTTCCCCTAGCGGGAGTGCATTCGGCAATGAGCAGTTCTTC
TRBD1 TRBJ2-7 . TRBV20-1 CSASGTGTGGRRQYF TGCAGTGCTAGCGGAACCGGGACAGGGGGCCGGCGACAGTACTTC
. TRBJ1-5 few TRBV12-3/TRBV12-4 CASSPGATGNQPQHF TGTGCCAGCAGTCCGGGGGCCACGGGGAATCAGCCCCAGCATTTT
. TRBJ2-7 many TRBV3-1 CASSQADGGNEQYF TGTGCCAGCAGCCAAGCTGACGGGGGCAACGAGCAGTACTTC
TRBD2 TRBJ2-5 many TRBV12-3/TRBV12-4 CASSSPSGRRGTETQYF TGTGCCAGCAGTTCCCCTAGCGGGAGGCGGGGCACTGAGACCCAGTACTTC
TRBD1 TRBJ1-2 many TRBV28 CASRSTGEQNYGYTF TGTGCCAGCCGTTCAACAGGGGAGCAGAACTATGGCTACACCTTC
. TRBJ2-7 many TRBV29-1 CSVAPGTDYEQYF TGCAGCGTTGCCCCAGGGACCGATTACGAGCAGTACTTC
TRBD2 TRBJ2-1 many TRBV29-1 CSFGLADNEQFF TGCAGCTTCGGACTAGCGGACAATGAGCAGTTCTTC
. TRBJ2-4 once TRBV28 CASTPRPSRGKNIQYF TGTGCCAGCACCCCCAGACCGTCTCGGGGCAAAAACATTCAGTACTTC
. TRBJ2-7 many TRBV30 CALEPYSARSSYEQYF TGTGCCCTCGAACCCTACTCCGCCCGGAGCTCCTACGAGCAGTACTTC